The T cell receptor (beta chain) described here comes from a study of shared clonotypes between healthy human individuals. The V segment lost 4 bases and the J segment 4 bases; nucleotides outside the gene matches: 10. Germline V gene lookup returns CDR1 MRHNA and CDR2 SNTAGT. This CDR3 spans 17 amino acids. Only in-frame clones appear in the TCRdb table, and some are missing; sequencing was by immunoSEQ multiplex PCR. The repertoire holds about 2 million clones, with approximately 94% as singletons. Naive CD8 cells lacked CD45RO, underwent positive selection for CCR7 and left out terminally differentiated effector memory CD45RA+ cells.

The chain has TRBV6-4 and TRBJ1-6, with 7 nucleotides matching TRBD1. The sequence was collected from a man younger than 30 in good health. Sequenced input: naive CD8+ T cells sorted from blood. The CDR3 reads CASSGVGTEAYNSPLHF. The DNA of the CDR3 is TGTGCCAGCAGTGGGGTGGGGACAGAGGCATATAATTCACCCCTCCACTTT.